This TCR beta chain was captured by sequencing in a study of blood T cells in healthy people across ages. Study results and caveats: The unknown donor CMV status may have confounded expanded clonotype changes.

This clonotype was seen a few times. Its antigen is as yet unknown. This CDR3 spans 12 amino acids. V lost 3 bases, J lost 2 bases, and 7 bases lay in between. Germline values: CDR1 SQVTM, CDR2 ANQGSEA. With a J-beta primer mix and a sample-barcoded 5' primer, a second PCR ran about 7 to 12 cycles. TCRdb analysed the 5' RACE reads with MiXCR anew, one entry per CDR3 protein. The sample has over 700,000 distinct CDR3 sequences, approximately 55% seen once; the top ten hold roughly 40%. The chain carries TRBV29-1 and TRBJ1-2; D call uncertain. The material sequenced was blood. This clonotype originated in a man older than 75 in good health. CDR3 region: CSVDPGNYGYTF. The DNA for the CDR3 is TGCAGCGTTGATCCGGGGAACTATGGCTACACCTTC.